A selection of T cell receptor beta chains follows, all from one sample in a study of tumor and adjacent non-tumor tissue in lung cancer. TCRdb reprocessed the multiplex PCR reads with MiXCR, giving one entry per CDR3 protein. This sample has tens of thousands of distinct CDR3 sequences; over 60% occur once, and the top ten carry 8% to 10%. Sequences were obtained from lung tumor tissue. Source of these receptors: a woman aged 40 to 55 with non-small cell lung cancer. The CDR3 runs from the conserved cysteine through the conserved F or W. A D gene is named only where the DNA matches it firmly. Clone size is given for some rows only: seen once, a few or many times, or a class if the clone is expanded.

many TRBJ1-2 TRBV28 TRBD1 CASRVGGAAYGYTF TGTGCCAGCAGAGTAGGGGGCGCGGCCTATGGCTACACCTTC
many TRBJ2-3 TRBV7-9 TRBD1 CASSVGQGYSTDTQYF TGTGCCAGCAGCGTTGGACAGGGGTACTCCACAGATACGCAGTATTTT
NA TRBJ2-7 TRBV2 NA CSSSEERINEQYF TGTTCCAGCAGTGAGGAGCGGATAAACGAGCAGTACTTC
NA TRBJ1-5 TRBV11-2 NA CASSFKGIPNQLQHF TGTGCCAGCAGCTTCAAAGGGATACCCAATCAGCTCCAGCATTTT
many TRBJ1-6 TRBV12-3/TRBV12-4 NA CASSQGTLTYNSPLHF TGTGCCAGCAGCCAGGGGACACTGACCTATAATTCACCCCTCCACTTT
NA TRBJ2-1 TRBV12-3/TRBV12-4 TRBD2 CARGGTSGYNEQFF TGTGCCAGAGGAGGTACTAGCGGTTACAATGAGCAGTTCTTC
few TRBJ2-1 TRBV7-8 TRBD2 CASSLLGLALDLAYNEQFF TGTGCCAGCAGCTTACTTGGACTAGCGCTTGACCTTGCTTACAATGAGCAGTTCTTC
NA TRBJ2-7 TRBV6-2/TRBV6-3 NA CARTTPGSQDEQYF TGTGCTAGGACCACACCGGGGAGTCAGGACGAGCAGTACTTC
NA TRBJ2-1 TRBV7-9 NA CVSSYRDHSTHTEQFF TGTGTCAGCAGCTACCGGGACCACTCAACGCACACTGAGCAGTTCTTT
once TRBJ1-5 TRBV12-3/TRBV12-4 NA CASIFLCLNQPQRF TGTGCCAGCATTTTCCTATGCCTCAATCAGCCCCAGCGTTTT
NA TRBJ2-7 TRBV20-1 NA CSAGWDGISYEQYF TGCAGTGCTGGCTGGGACGGTATTTCCTACGAGCAGTACTTC
NA TRBJ1-5 TRBV6-6 TRBD1 CASSHSKMTGGRGNQPQHF TGTGCCAGCAGTCACTCGAAGATGACAGGGGGAAGAGGCAATCAGCCCCAACATTTT
NA TRBJ1-5 TRBV12-3/TRBV12-4 NA CASSFLGLNQHQHF TGTGCCAGCAGCTTCCTAGGCCTCAATCAGCACCAACATTTT
NA TRBJ2-1 TRBV6-4 TRBD2 CASSTRGVESNEEFF TGTGCCAGTAGTACACGGGGGGTAGAAAGCAATGAGGAGTTCTTC
many TRBJ1-1 TRBV29-1 NA CSVRSTVNTEAFF TGCAGCGTCCGTTCGACAGTGAACACTGAAGCTTTCTTT
NA TRBJ2-1 TRBV6-5 NA CASSYDWGHGNNEQFF TGTGCTAGCAGTTACGATTGGGGACATGGAAACAATGAGCAGTTCTTC
NA TRBJ2-2 TRBV11-3 TRBD2 CASSLESTSGGFTGDLCF TGTGCCAGCAGCTTAGAATCTACTAGCGGGGGATTCACCGGAGATCTGTGTTTT
NA TRBJ1-5 TRBV6-5 TRBD1 CTSRSGQGIQPQHF TGTACCAGCAGATCAGGACAGGGTATTCAGCCCCAACATTTT
many TRBJ1-6 TRBV30 TRBD1 CALMGQGARSPLHF TGTGCCTTGATGGGACAGGGGGCCCGGTCACCCCTCCACTTT
once TRBJ2-7 TRBV12-3/TRBV12-4 NA CVSSLDRYEQYF TGTGTTAGCAGTCTCGACAGGTACGAGCAGTACTTC
many TRBJ2-1 TRBV29-1 TRBD2 CSVEGLAPRSYNEQFF TGCAGCGTTGAGGGACTAGCGCCCCGCTCCTACAATGAGCAGTTCTTC
once TRBJ2-7 TRBV11-2 TRBD1 CASSLCRDSQLKQYF TGTGCAAGCAGCTTATGTCGGGACAGTCAGCTCAAGCAGTACTTC
NA TRBJ1-5 TRBV10-2 NA CASSDRSYQPQHF TGCGCCAGCAGCGATCGCAGCTATCAGCCCCAGCATTTT
NA TRBJ2-1 TRBV11-2 TRBD2 CDNSLGTSSYNVQFF TGTGACAACAGCTTAGGGACTAGCTCCTACAATGTGCAGTTCTTC
NA TRBJ2-3 TRBV11-2 NA CASNCTGTGSTQYF TGTGCCAGCAACTGCACGGGCACGGGCAGTACGCAGTATTTT
many TRBJ2-1 TRBV6-5 NA CASRMDSGSYNEQFF TGTGCCAGCAGAATGGACTCGGGATCCTACAATGAGCAGTTCTTC
NA TRBJ2-5 TRBV15 TRBD2 CATSRAGGVETQYF TGTGCCACCAGCAGAGCGGGGGGGGTAGAGACCCAGTACTTC
NA TRBJ2-1 TRBV11-2 NA CASSNTLAAPYNEQFF TGTGCTAGCAGCAATACACTAGCTGCACCGTACAATGAGCAGTTCTTC
NA TRBJ2-7 TRBV29-1 TRBD1 CSVGDQGQGIEYEQYF TGCAGCGTTGGAGATCAGGGACAGGGGATAGAGTACGAGCAGTACTTC